The next 22 T cell receptor beta chains were all read from a single sample in a study of cytomegalovirus exposure and HLA in healthy donors. PCR primers comprised 60 Vbeta and 13 Jbeta primers. Sequencing used immunoSEQ multiplex PCR; TCRdb keeps in-frame clones, though not all of them. The repertoire holds 100,000 to 150,000 clones, with about 81% as singletons. The specimen sequenced was PBMCs. The receptors were sampled from a woman aged 25-40 years in good health and CMV-seronegative.

The V call is TRBV10-3, the J call TRBJ2-1; possibly TRBD2 for D (6 bases). CDR3 length: 15 amino acids. The ends were cut back, 4 bases at V and 4 bases at J, with 14 bases in the middle. Germline-derived CDR1 and CDR2 are ENHRY and SYGVKD. CDR3 residues: CAISAGGSQYNEQFF. CDR3 DNA: TGTGCCATCAGTGCTGGGGGGAGCCAATACAATGAGCAGTTCTTC.

This chain links TRBV6-1 with TRBJ1-5; 8 bases are shared with TRBD1. The germline V gene encodes CDR1 MNHNS and CDR2 SASEGT. The CDR3 consists of 15 residues. V trimming: 6 bases; J trimming: 2 bases; junction bases outside the gene matches: 6. This chain's CDR3 is CASSEQGARNQPQHF. The CDR3 DNA is TGTGCCAGCAGCGAGCAGGGGGCCCGCAATCAGCCCCAGCATTTT.

V and J are TRBV4-2 and TRBJ2-7; TRBD2 matches at 11 bases. The junction had 5 bases not matched to a gene; V was cut back by 4 bases and J by 3 bases. Per the germline V gene, CDR1 is LGHNA and CDR2 is YNFKEQ. This CDR3 spans 15 amino acids. The CDR3 sequence is CASSPSGTSGYEQYF. The CDR3 DNA follows: TGTGCCAGCAGCCCGAGTGGGACTAGCGGCTACGAGCAGTACTTC.

The rearrangement uses TRBV5-1 and TRBJ2-7; 11 positions agree with TRBD2. Germline V gene sequence: CDR1 SGHRS, CDR2 YFSETQ. J lost 3 bases, V lost 0 bases, and 8 bases had no gene match. The CDR3 spans 17 residues. The CDR3 DNA reads as TGCGCCAGCAGCTTGGGTTCGACTAGCGGGATGGTCTACGAGCAGTACTTC. Translation: CASSLGSTSGMVYEQYF.

This clone was counted only a few times. This CDR3 reads CASSHPGTGIPYEQYF. CDR3 DNA sequence: TGCGCCAGCAGCCACCCCGGGACAGGGATTCCCTACGAGCAGTACTTC. The chain is built from TRBV4-1 and TRBJ2-7; 9 bases map to TRBD1. Trimming removed 3 bases from V and 2 bases from J; junction bases left unmatched: 8. CDR1 and CDR2 from the germline V gene are MGHRA and YSYEKL. The CDR3 is 16 amino acids.

The V call is TRBV7-6, the J call TRBJ2-1; D perhaps matches TRBD2 (6 bases). V lost 4 bases, J lost 4 bases, and 17 bases lay in between. The CDR3 contains 16 residues. The germline V gene has CDR1 SGHVS and CDR2 FNYEAQ. As DNA, the CDR3 is TGTGCCAGCAGCTCCGGGCCGGGAGCGGGTTACAATGAGCAGTTCTTC. It specifies CASSSGPGAGYNEQFF.

The rearrangement links TRBV5-1 to TRBJ2-1; 7 positions match TRBD2. Looked up from germline, CDR1 is SGHRS and CDR2 is YFSETQ. The CDR3 runs to 16 residues. V lost 0 bases and J lost 4; bases outside the gene matches: 7. The CDR3 nucleotides read TGCGCCAGCAGCTTGGAGGCGGGAGTTCTATACAATGAGCAGTTCTTC. It is translated as CASSLEAGVLYNEQFF.

The V and J genes are TRBV6-1 and TRBJ1-5; D might be TRBD1 (5 bases). The germline gives CDR1 MNHNS, CDR2 SASEGT. The CDR3 has 14 amino acids. V was clipped by 7 bases and J by 3 bases, with 13 bases between them. This chain's CDR3 is CASKDGQFNQPQHF. In DNA form, the CDR3 reads TGTGCCAGCAAAGACGGACAATTCAATCAGCCCCAGCATTTT.

The chain has TRBV18 and TRBJ1-1, with D possibly being TRBD1 (5 bases). This CDR3 is built from 15 residues. V dropped 0 bases and J dropped 0 bases, with 8 bases sitting between them. Germline assignment: CDR1 KGHSH and CDR2 LQKENI. CDR3 bases: TGTGCCAGCTCACCACCGACAGACCTGAACACTGAAGCTTTCTTT. This codes for CASSPPTDLNTEAFF.

Only a few counts were recorded for this clone. The V and J genes are TRBV30 and TRBJ1-6, with 9 nucleotides matching TRBD1. Germline V CDR1 and CDR2: GTSNPN, SVGIG (reference sequence). V lost 4 bases, J lost 11 bases, and 6 bases stayed unmatched. CDR3 length: 13 amino acids. The CDR3 DNA follows: TGTGCCTGGACCCGGGACAGGGATACACCCCTCCACTTT. This codes for CAWTRDRDTPLHF.

The chain links TRBV10-3 to TRBJ2-3; 7 bases are shared with TRBD2. With 6 bases clipped from V and 0 bases from J, the junction kept 6 bases outside the gene matches. Germline-derived CDR1 and CDR2 are ENHRY and SYGVKD. This CDR3 region has 15 residues. CDR3 in amino acids: CAISNSGLSTDTQYF. The CDR3 nucleotides are TGTGCCATCAGCAATAGCGGGCTTAGCACAGATACGCAGTATTTT.

The V call is TRBV5-1, the J call TRBJ2-7; 11 bases map to TRBD1. Germline V gene lookup returns CDR1 SGHRS and CDR2 YFSETQ. V gave up 4 bases and J gave up 0 bases; unmatched junction bases: 3. The CDR3 is made up of 15 amino acids. CDR3 region: CASSPGTGGSYEQYF. CDR3 DNA sequence: TGCGCCAGCAGCCCGGGGACAGGGGGCTCCTACGAGCAGTACTTC.

The V gene is TRBV5-8, the J gene TRBJ1-2, with D possibly matching TRBD1 (6 bases). The CDR3 is 14 amino acids. V was cut by 3 bases and J by 4 bases, with 13 bases left in between. In germline, CDR1 is SGHTS, CDR2 YDEGEE. Here the CDR3 DNA reads TGTGCCAGCAGCTCCAGGGGCTTCGGCTATGGCTACACCTTC. This codes for CASSSRGFGYGYTF. Using reference TRBV5-8 and TRBJ1-2 for the parts outside the CDR3, the full variable domain is EAGVTQSPTHLIKTRGQQATLRCSPISGHTSVYWYQQALGLGLQFLLWYDEGEERNRGNFPPRFSGRQFPNYSSELNVNALELEDSALYLCASSSRGFGYGYTFGSGTRLTVV.

V gene TRBV29-1 combines with J gene TRBJ2-3, with 10 nucleotides matching TRBD2. There are 14 residues in the CDR3. J was trimmed by 2 bases and V by 6 bases; bases with no gene match: 5. Germline CDR1 is SQVTM and CDR2 is ANQGSEA. The CDR3 coding sequence is TGCAGCGTCGGAACTAGCGGGGTCACAGATACGCAGTATTTT. It codes for CSVGTSGVTDTQYF.

Only one count was recorded for this clone. V and J are TRBV4-1 and TRBJ2-6; 12 nucleotides match TRBD1. V lost 4 bases to trimming and J lost 4 bases; unmatched junction nucleotides: 8. This CDR3 spans 18 amino acids. The germline V gene has CDR1 MGHRA and CDR2 YSYEKL. CDR3 nucleotide sequence: TGCGCCAGCAGCCGAAGGGGACAGGGGGCGGAAGGGGCCAACGTCCTGACTTTC. Translation gives CASSRRGQGAEGANVLTF.

The chain links TRBV5-6 to TRBJ2-7; maybe TRBD2 (6 bases). Germline V gene sequence: CDR1 SGHDT, CDR2 YYEEEE. Trimming cost V 5 bases and J 6 bases, with 12 bases left between them. CDR3 size: 12 residues. The DNA of the CDR3 is TGTGCCAGCAGTCCAGGAGGGTTCGAGCAGTACTTC. Protein product: CASSPGGFEQYF.

This clone was detected only once. The gene calls are TRBV7-6 and TRBJ2-5, with 7 bases lining up with TRBD2. Germline loops: CDR1 SGHVS, CDR2 FNYEAQ. This CDR3 comprises 16 residues. J gave up 4 bases and V 3 bases, and 11 bases lay outside the gene matches. CDR3 protein: CASSFPGRELGETQYF. The DNA of the CDR3 is TGTGCCAGCAGCTTTCCCGGGCGGGAGTTAGGAGAGACCCAGTACTTC.

The gene calls are TRBV9 and TRBJ1-1; 10 bases match TRBD1. The ends lost 4 bases at V and 3 bases at J; junction bases unmatched: 9. The CDR3 runs 16 residues. Germline V gene data show CDR1 as SGDLS and CDR2 as YYNGEE. Here the CDR3 reads CASSPQGQGLYTEAFF. The CDR3 bases are TGTGCCAGCAGCCCCCAGGGACAGGGGTTGTACACTGAAGCTTTCTTT.

V is TRBV2 and J is TRBJ1-4; 8 bases align to TRBD1. V trimming: 5 bases; J trimming: 4 bases; junction bases outside the gene matches: 9. The germline V gene has CDR1 SNHLY and CDR2 FYNNEI. This CDR3 region has 16 residues. The CDR3 sequence is CASSSRGQGFNEKLFF. CDR3 in DNA: TGTGCCAGCAGTTCCCGTGGACAGGGTTTTAATGAAAAACTGTTTTTT.

The chain links TRBV11-2 to TRBJ2-5; 12 bases are shared with TRBD2. The J segment lost 7 bases and the V segment lost 5 bases, leaving 5 bases of the junction unmatched. The germline gives CDR1 SGHAT, CDR2 FQNNGV. This CDR3 has 14 residues. This chain's CDR3 is CASSLAGGLVTQYF. DNA for the CDR3: TGTGCCAGCAGCCTAGCGGGGGGGCTGGTGACCCAGTACTTC.

The gene calls are TRBV27 and TRBJ2-2, with D perhaps matching TRBD1 (6 bases). The V and J ends lost 8 bases and 6 bases respectively, with 13 bases between them. The CDR3 totals 13 residues. Germline CDR1 and CDR2: MNHEY and SMNVEV (reference sequence). This chain's CDR3 is CASGFQGPGELFF. The CDR3, as DNA: TGTGCCAGCGGATTCCAGGGGCCCGGGGAGCTGTTTTTT.

The chain joins TRBV6-5 to TRBJ2-5, with unresolved D. This CDR3 is 13 amino acids long. Germline V gene lookup returns CDR1 MNHEY and CDR2 SVGAGI. The ends were cut back, 4 bases at V and 5 bases at J, with 11 bases in the middle. CDR3 amino acids: CASSLTYLETQYF. In DNA, the CDR3 is TGTGCCAGCAGTTTAACCTACTTGGAGACCCAGTACTTC.